The 18 T cell receptor gamma chains below come from one sample, sequenced in a study of gamma-delta T cells after stem cell transplantation. TCRdb re-identified clones in the RT-PCR reads via CATT. The profile shows some 3,000 gamma-chain clones, roughly a sixth of them singletons. Sequencing was carried out using gamma-delta T cells. These TCRs come from a human donor. It is not recorded whose cells these are; they may come from a transplant donor.

Only a few counts were recorded for this clone. One end of the junction is discordant with germline, which a read error may explain. Additional DNA sequences in this sample encode the identical CDR3. The chain joins TRGV4 to TRGJ1 or TRGJ2. This CDR3 spans 13 amino acids. From germline, CDR1 is EGSTGY and CDR2 YDSYTSSV. The CDR3 sequence is CATWGSPYYKKLF. DNA for the CDR3: TGTGCTACCTGGGGGTCTCCTTATTATAAGAAACTCTTT.

As to this clone: The sample holds other DNA sequences that translate to the same CDR3. J is TRGJ1 or TRGJ2 and V is TRGV9. The CDR3 is 13 amino acids. Germline V CDR1 and CDR2: GITISATS, ISYDGTV (reference sequence). Germline trimming cut 0 bases from V and 4 bases from J; bases unmatched to any gene: 3. CDR3 protein: CALWEVRYYKKLF. As DNA, the CDR3 is TGTGCCTTGTGGGAGGTGAGGTATTATAAGAAACTCTTT.

Points on this clone: The same CDR3 can be traced to other DNA sequences in this sample. The CDR3 sequence: CATWDVRSDWIKTF. The CDR3 coding sequence is TGTGCCACCTGGGACGTCCGTAGTGATTGGATCAAGACGTTT. The chain has TRGV2 and TRGJP2. The V and J ends lost 2 bases and 3 bases, in that order; junction bases with no gene match: 3. The CDR3 runs to 14 residues. In germline, CDR1 is EGSNGY, CDR2 YDSYNSKV.

The CDR3 nucleotides are TGTGCCTTGTGGGAGGATAAGAAACTCTTT. As protein: CALWEDKKLF. J is TRGJ1 or TRGJ2 and V is TRGV9. The J segment lost 8 bases and the V segment lost 2 bases, leaving 0 bases of the junction unmatched. Germline loops: CDR1 GITISATS, CDR2 ISYDGTV (reference sequence). CDR3 length equals 10 residues.

The V gene is TRGV9, the J gene TRGJ1 or TRGJ2. In germline, CDR1 is GITISATS, CDR2 ISYDGTV (reference sequence). The V segment lost 1 base and the J segment 1 base; nucleotides outside the gene matches: 4. The CDR3 has 14 residues. The CDR3 reads CALWEVTNYYKKLF. The CDR3 DNA follows: TGTGCCTTGTGGGAGGTCACAAATTATTATAAGAAACTCTTT.

There are a few counts of this clone. The chain has TRGV8 and TRGJ1 or TRGJ2. V lost 5 bases to trimming and J lost 3 bases; unmatched junction nucleotides: 4. CDR1 is VENAVY and CDR2 is YDSYNSRV in the germline V gene. The length of the CDR3 is 12 residues. CDR3 in DNA: TGTGCCACCTGGGGATGTTATTATAAGAAACTCTTT. Translation gives CATWGCYYKKLF.

This clone has only a few counts. This sequence joins TRGV4 and TRGJ1 or TRGJ2. Germline assignment: CDR1 EGSTGY and CDR2 YDSYTSSV. Trimming removed 4 bases from V and 12 bases from J; junction bases left unmatched: 12. The CDR3 is 12 amino acids. CDR3 DNA sequence: TGTGCCACCTGGGACCCTGAGGGGGGGAAACTCTTT. Translation gives CATWDPEGGKLF.

There are a few counts of this clone. The same CDR3 also results from other DNA sequences found in this sample. The chain employs TRGV8 and TRGJ1 or TRGJ2. The CDR3 has 11 amino acids. CDR1 and CDR2 from the germline V gene are VENAVY and YDSYNSRV. Germline trimming cut 3 bases from V and 6 bases from J; bases unmatched to any gene: 2. The CDR3 here is CATWDGYKKLF. The DNA for the CDR3 is TGTGCCACCTGGGATGGTTATAAGAAACTCTTT.

The genes are TRGV2 and TRGJ1 or TRGJ2. The V segment lost 9 bases and the J segment 2 bases; nucleotides outside the gene matches: 1. Germline V lookup: CDR1 EGSNGY, CDR2 YDSYNSKV. The CDR3 is made up of 10 amino acids. CDR3 in amino acids: CATHYYKKLF. The CDR3 DNA is TGTGCCACCCATTATTATAAGAAACTCTTT.

This clone was seen only a few times. The CDR3 sequence: CATWDGLPYKKLF. CDR3 DNA: TGTGCCACCTGGGACGGGCTACCTTATAAGAAACTCTTT. The gene calls are TRGV2 and TRGJ1 or TRGJ2. The CDR3 spans 13 residues. Germline CDR1 EGSNGY, CDR2 YDSYNSKV. V shed 0 bases, J shed 6 bases, and the junction held 5 bases outside the gene matches.

The rearrangement links TRGV9 to TRGJ1 or TRGJ2. The V gene's germline CDR1 is GITISATS and CDR2 ISYDGTV (reference sequence). The CDR3 extends over 15 amino acids. The V gene end was trimmed by 2 bases and the J gene end by 0 bases; junction bases not matched to a gene: 7. CDR3 nucleotides: TGTGCCTTGTGGGAGGCCAGTCCGAATTATTATAAGAAACTCTTT. Translated: CALWEASPNYYKKLF.

This sequence joins TRGV9 and TRGJ1 or TRGJ2. This CDR3 has 16 residues. Trimming cost V 1 base and J 3 bases; bases outside gene matches: 12. Germline V gives CDR1 GITISATS, CDR2 ISYDGTV (reference sequence). This CDR3 reads CALWEVHDRFYYKKLF. The CDR3 DNA reads as TGTGCCTTGTGGGAGGTCCACGACCGTTTTTATTATAAGAAACTCTTT.

This chain joins TRGV3 and TRGJ1 or TRGJ2. The germline CDR1 and CDR2 sequences are VTNTFY and YDVSTARD (reference sequence). The CDR3 sequence is 16 residues long. The V segment lost 4 bases and the J segment 2 bases; nucleotides outside the gene matches: 14. The CDR3 DNA is TGTGCCACCTGGGATCCGGCGTTAGGGGATTATTATAAGAAACTCTTT. It yields the protein CATWDPALGDYYKKLF.

The CDR3 loop is CATWDRLNYKKLF. CDR3 coding DNA: TGTGCCACCTGGGATAGGTTGAATTATAAGAAACTCTTT. V and J are TRGV4 and TRGJ1 or TRGJ2. Unmatched junction bases numbered 7, after V lost 3 bases and J lost 5 bases. The CDR3 has 13 residues. CDR1 is EGSTGY and CDR2 is YDSYTSSV in the germline V gene.

The chain is built from TRGV4 and TRGJ1 or TRGJ2. The germline gives CDR1 EGSTGY, CDR2 YDSYTSSV. V lost 2 bases, J lost 7 bases, and 8 bases stayed unmatched. The CDR3 consists of 13 residues. As DNA, the CDR3 is TGTGCCACCTGGGATGAGTCACACTATAAGAAACTCTTT. Translating gives CATWDESHYKKLF.

This clone occurred a few times. At the DNA level, this CDR3 is encoded by other sequences in the same sample as well. J is TRGJ1 or TRGJ2 and V is TRGV9. Germline V gives CDR1 GITISATS, CDR2 ISYDGTV (reference sequence). The CDR3 length is 15 residues. The V and J ends lost 3 bases and 3 bases, in that order; junction bases with no gene match: 11. The CDR3 DNA reads as TGTGCCTTGTGGGAGCAGGATACCGTTTATTATAAGAAACTCTTT. This encodes CALWEQDTVYYKKLF.

In its sample, this clone was seen a few times. The chain joins TRGV4 to TRGJ1 or TRGJ2. The V and J ends lost 1 base and 3 bases, in that order; junction bases with no gene match: 6. CDR1 and CDR2 (germline): EGSTGY, YDSYTSSV. The CDR3 sequence is 14 residues long. The CDR3 sequence: CATWDGGGYYKKLF. The CDR3 DNA reads TGTGCCACCTGGGATGGAGGGGGTTATTATAAGAAACTCTTT.

As concerns this clone: This may arise from a read error, as a much more abundant clone is one base away. The CDR3 sequence is CATWDGPRNYYKKLF. Here the CDR3 DNA reads TGTGCCACCTGGGACGGGCCCCGGAATTATTATAAGAAACTCTTT. The gene calls are TRGV2 and TRGJ1 or TRGJ2. The V segment lost 0 bases and the J segment 0 bases; nucleotides outside the gene matches: 5. From germline, CDR1 is EGSNGY and CDR2 YDSYNSKV. The CDR3 runs to 15 residues.